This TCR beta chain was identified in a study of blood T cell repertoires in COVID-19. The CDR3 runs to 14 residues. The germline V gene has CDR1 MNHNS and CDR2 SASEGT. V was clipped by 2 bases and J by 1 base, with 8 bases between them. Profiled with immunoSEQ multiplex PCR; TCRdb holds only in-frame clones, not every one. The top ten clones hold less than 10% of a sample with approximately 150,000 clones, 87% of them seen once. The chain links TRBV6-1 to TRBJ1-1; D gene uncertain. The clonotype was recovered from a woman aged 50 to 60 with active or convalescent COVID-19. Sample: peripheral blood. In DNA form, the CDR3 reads TGTGCCAGCAGTGAATGGCAGAAGAACACTGAAGCTTTCTTT. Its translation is CASSEWQKNTEAFF.